This T cell receptor beta chain was identified in a study of T-cell reconstitution after alpha-beta-depleted transplantation in children. Unique molecular identifiers were incorporated during preparation of the TCRbeta library. TCRdb redid the calling of the PCR reads with MiXCR, one entry per CDR3 protein. The sample has a few hundred thousand distinct CDR3 sequences, 18% seen once. Germline V gene sequence: CDR1 LGHDT, CDR2 YNNKEL (reference sequence). The CDR3 length is 14 residues. V lost 1 base and J 2 bases, leaving 9 bases between the germline ends. The material was PBMCs from the stem cell graft donor, obtained from the stem cell graft. This rearrangement joins TRBV3-1 to TRBJ2-7; no firm D call. The source is a human donor who donated a stem cell graft to a child with acute lymphoblastic leukemia. The CDR3 region has the DNA TGTGCCAGCAGCCAAGTTCCGAGCACCTACGAGCAGTACTTC. Its protein product is CASSQVPSTYEQYF.